A single sample gave rise to the 12 T cell receptor beta chains below, sequenced in a study of neurological immune-mediated disorders. TCRdb independently ran MiXCR on the 5' RACE reads; one entry per CDR3 protein. The sample gives over 15,000 distinct CDR3 sequences, less than 25% of which show up once; around 23% is in the top ten. The sample was PBMCs. Source of these receptors: a man aged 45-65 years in good health.

J is TRBJ2-7 and V is TRBV4-3; no clear D gene. Trimming took 4 bases from V and 3 from J, leaving 10 bases between them. The CDR3 has 13 residues. CDR1 and CDR2 from the germline V gene are LGHNA and YSLEER. DNA for the CDR3: TGCGCCAGCAGCCGCGGACCGGGCTACGAGCAGTACTTC. Encoded protein: CASSRGPGYEQYF.

The chain joins TRBV7-2 to TRBJ2-7; the D gene is possibly TRBD1 (7 bases). Germline CDR1 SGHTA, CDR2 FQGNSA. With 1 base removed from V and 5 bases from J, the gap between germline ends came to 15 bases. CDR3 size: 15 residues. CDR3 nucleotides: TGTGCCAGCAGCTTAGGGGGCAGGGGGACTGACGAGCAGTACTTC. This gives the protein CASSLGGRGTDEQYF.

V is TRBV2 and J is TRBJ2-4; 7 nucleotides match TRBD1. The CDR3 is 15 amino acids. Germline V gene sequence: CDR1 SNHLY, CDR2 FYNNEI. V trimming: 3 bases; J trimming: 4 bases; junction bases outside the gene matches: 6. CDR3 DNA sequence: TGTGCCAGCAGTGACAAGGGGGCCGGGAAAAACATTCAGTACTTC. It encodes CASSDKGAGKNIQYF.

This clonotype has just a few counts. The chain employs TRBV20-1 and TRBJ1-1, with D hard to call. The germline V and J ends were trimmed by 6 bases and 0 bases, with 8 bases remaining between them. Germline CDR1 is DFQATT and CDR2 is SNEGSKA (reference sequence). This CDR3 has 12 residues. The CDR3 here is CSAYLMNTEAFF. CDR3 DNA sequence: TGCAGTGCCTATCTTATGAACACTGAAGCTTTCTTT.

This clonotype is labeled as medium-sized. V usage is TRBV6-5 and J usage is TRBJ2-6, with D uncertain. CDR1 MNHEY and CDR2 SVGAGI come from the germline V gene. Trimming pared 4 bases from V and 0 bases from J, leaving 1 base between. This CDR3 spans 13 amino acids. CDR3 in amino acids: CASSFSGANVLTF. The DNA for the CDR3 is TGTGCCAGCAGTTTCTCTGGGGCCAACGTCCTGACTTTC.

CDR3 bases: TGTGCCAGCAGCCACCCCGCCGGGACAGCGAACACCGGGGAGCTGTTTTTT. Protein: CASSHPAGTANTGELFF. The chain is built from TRBV3-1 and TRBJ2-2; the match to TRBD1 covers 7 bases. The CDR3 runs 17 residues. V dropped 3 bases and J dropped 0; count of bases not matched to a gene: 7. Per germline, CDR1 LGHDT and CDR2 YNNKEL (reference sequence).

The DNA of the CDR3 is TGCAGTGCTAGTGGCCTAGCGGACTACAATGAGCAGTTCTTC. It specifies CSASGLADYNEQFF. The chain links TRBV20-1 to TRBJ2-1; 7 positions agree with TRBD2. Germline CDR1 is DFQATT and CDR2 is SNEGSKA (reference sequence). The CDR3 spans 14 residues. Trimming at V came to 3 bases and at J to 3 bases, leaving 5 bases not matched to a gene.

This clonotype was picked up a small number of times. The chain links TRBV18 to TRBJ1-6; no reliable D call. Trimming took off 4 bases at V and 9 bases at J, with 13 bases between the two ends. This CDR3 is 14 amino acids long. The V gene's germline CDR1 is KGHSH and CDR2 LQKENI. CDR3: CASSRGLDSSPLHF. The CDR3 DNA sequence: TGTGCCAGCTCACGTGGACTGGATAGTTCACCCCTCCACTTT.

This clonotype was detected ten times or more. V usage is TRBV11-2 and J usage is TRBJ2-2; D not certain. Germline V lookup: CDR1 SGHAT, CDR2 FQNNGV. V was pared by 0 bases and J by 5 bases, with 7 bases between. There are 14 residues in the CDR3. The CDR3 DNA is TGTGCCAGCAGCTTAGATCGGAAGACCGGGGAGCTGTTTTTT. This encodes CASSLDRKTGELFF.

This clonotype was counted only a few times. This chain connects TRBV3-1 to TRBJ2-2; D possibly uses TRBD1 or TRBD2 (5 bases each). The length of the CDR3 is 16 residues. The germline V and J ends were trimmed by 4 bases and 6 bases, with 18 bases remaining between them. Per the germline V gene, CDR1 is LGHDT and CDR2 is YNNKEL (reference sequence). The CDR3 sequence: CASSRGTGGTSGELFF. For the CDR3, the DNA is TGTGCCAGCAGCCGCGGAACTGGGGGAACGTCCGGGGAGCTGTTTTTT.

V is TRBV20-1 and J is TRBJ1-1; D is perhaps TRBD1 (5 bases). Per germline, CDR1 DFQATT and CDR2 SNEGSKA (reference sequence). CDR3 length: 12 amino acids. V dropped 2 bases and J dropped 6 bases, with 10 bases sitting between them. Written as DNA, the CDR3 is TGCAGTGCTAGATCCCTCAGGGCTGAAGCTTTCTTT. It is translated as CSARSLRAEAFF.

This clonotype ranks as medium-sized. The chain links TRBV29-1 to TRBJ2-1; the D gene is possibly TRBD2 (6 bases). The CDR3 contains 16 residues. Trimming took 0 bases from V and 4 from J, leaving 16 bases between them. The V gene's germline CDR1 is SQVTM and CDR2 ANQGSEA. CDR3: CSVEDLGISGYNEQFF. CDR3 DNA: TGCAGCGTTGAAGATCTGGGTATTAGCGGTTACAATGAGCAGTTCTTC.